These T cell receptor beta chains were read from a single sample in a study of shared clonotypes between healthy human individuals. TCRdb's copy holds only in-frame clones and misses some; the assay was immunoSEQ multiplex PCR. The sample has fewer than 700,000 clones, roughly 95% seen once. The specimen was naive CD8+ T cells sorted from blood. These receptors were taken from a woman in her twenties or thirties in good health. Both conserved end residues are part of each CDR3. Each record gives: V gene, J gene, clone size, D gene, CDR3 protein, CDR3 DNA. A D gene is named only where the DNA matches it firmly. A row's size may be missing; if present it is once, few, many or a size class.

V gene: TRBV27
J gene: TRBJ2-1
clone size: -
D gene: -
CDR3 protein: CASSSSGRLNNEQFF
CDR3 DNA: TGTGCCAGCAGTTCCTCAGGGAGACTTAACAATGAGCAGTTCTTC

V gene: TRBV6-1
J gene: TRBJ2-7
clone size: -
D gene: TRBD1
CDR3 protein: CASSEESYGQGVAYEQYF
CDR3 DNA: TGTGCCAGCAGTGAAGAATCTTATGGACAGGGGGTTGCCTACGAGCAGTACTTC

V gene: TRBV28
J gene: TRBJ1-2
clone size: once
D gene: -
CDR3 protein: CASSPLPKGYTF
CDR3 DNA: TGTGCCAGCAGTCCCCTCCCGAAGGGCTACACCTTC

V gene: TRBV28
J gene: TRBJ2-3
clone size: -
D gene: -
CDR3 protein: CASSLSGSDTQYF
CDR3 DNA: TGTGCCAGCAGTCTGTCAGGGTCAGATACGCAGTATTTT

V gene: TRBV27
J gene: TRBJ2-1
clone size: -
D gene: TRBD2
CDR3 protein: CASSVWTSGSAYNEQFF
CDR3 DNA: TGTGCCAGCAGTGTCTGGACTAGCGGGAGTGCCTACAATGAGCAGTTCTTC

V gene: TRBV9
J gene: TRBJ2-2
clone size: once
D gene: -
CDR3 protein: CASSVETTPNTGELFF
CDR3 DNA: TGTGCCAGCAGCGTAGAAACTACTCCGAACACCGGGGAGCTGTTTTTT

V gene: TRBV11-2
J gene: TRBJ2-7
clone size: -
D gene: -
CDR3 protein: CASTPRSSSYEQYF
CDR3 DNA: TGTGCCAGCACCCCCCGCAGTAGCTCCTACGAGCAGTACTTC

V gene: TRBV28
J gene: TRBJ2-2
clone size: once
D gene: -
CDR3 protein: CASSSHLVLGGGRELFF
CDR3 DNA: TGTGCCAGCAGTTCCCACCTAGTTCTCGGTGGTGGCCGGGAGCTGTTTTTT

V gene: TRBV14
J gene: TRBJ2-3
clone size: once
D gene: -
CDR3 protein: CASSQGESSTDTQYF
CDR3 DNA: TGTGCCAGCAGCCAAGGGGAATCTAGCACAGATACGCAGTATTTT

V gene: TRBV9
J gene: TRBJ2-7
clone size: -
D gene: -
CDR3 protein: CASSVLTHGEQYF
CDR3 DNA: TGTGCCAGCAGCGTATTGACCCACGGCGAGCAGTACTTC

V gene: TRBV7-7
J gene: TRBJ2-4
clone size: -
D gene: -
CDR3 protein: CASSYARGAKNIQYF
CDR3 DNA: TGTGCCAGCAGCTATGCCAGGGGAGCCAAAAACATTCAGTACTTC

V gene: TRBV5-4
J gene: TRBJ2-7
clone size: -
D gene: -
CDR3 protein: CASSWGVNEQYF
CDR3 DNA: TGTGCCAGCAGCTGGGGGGTTAACGAGCAGTACTTC

V gene: TRBV29-1
J gene: TRBJ2-1
clone size: -
D gene: -
CDR3 protein: CSVEGGTQLSYNEQFF
CDR3 DNA: TGCAGCGTTGAAGGTGGGACTCAACTATCCTACAATGAGCAGTTCTTC

V gene: TRBV7-6
J gene: TRBJ1-3
clone size: -
D gene: TRBD1
CDR3 protein: CASSLVDYRGGNTIYF
CDR3 DNA: TGTGCCAGCAGCTTAGTCGACTACAGGGGAGGAAACACCATATATTTT

V gene: TRBV27
J gene: TRBJ1-1
clone size: -
D gene: -
CDR3 protein: CASSLVVGNIEAFF
CDR3 DNA: TGTGCCAGCAGTTTAGTAGTTGGGAACATTGAAGCTTTCTTT

V gene: TRBV5-1
J gene: TRBJ1-1
clone size: -
D gene: -
CDR3 protein: CASSLNRQEAFF
CDR3 DNA: TGCGCCAGCAGCTTGAACAGGCAAGAAGCTTTCTTT

V gene: TRBV28
J gene: TRBJ1-1
clone size: -
D gene: -
CDR3 protein: CASSFRPNTEAFF
CDR3 DNA: TGTGCCAGCAGTTTCAGGCCGAACACTGAAGCTTTCTTT

V gene: TRBV9
J gene: TRBJ2-4
clone size: -
D gene: TRBD1
CDR3 protein: CASSVADRGGYKNIQYF
CDR3 DNA: TGTGCCAGCAGCGTAGCGGACAGGGGGGGCTACAAAAACATTCAGTACTTC

V gene: TRBV27
J gene: TRBJ1-4
clone size: -
D gene: TRBD1
CDR3 protein: CASSSTGRGEKLFF
CDR3 DNA: TGTGCCAGCAGTTCGACAGGGAGGGGCGAAAAACTGTTTTTT

V gene: TRBV4-1
J gene: TRBJ2-7
clone size: -
D gene: TRBD1
CDR3 protein: CASSQDVSDRAYEQYF
CDR3 DNA: TGCGCCAGCAGCCAAGATGTATCGGACAGGGCCTACGAGCAGTACTTC